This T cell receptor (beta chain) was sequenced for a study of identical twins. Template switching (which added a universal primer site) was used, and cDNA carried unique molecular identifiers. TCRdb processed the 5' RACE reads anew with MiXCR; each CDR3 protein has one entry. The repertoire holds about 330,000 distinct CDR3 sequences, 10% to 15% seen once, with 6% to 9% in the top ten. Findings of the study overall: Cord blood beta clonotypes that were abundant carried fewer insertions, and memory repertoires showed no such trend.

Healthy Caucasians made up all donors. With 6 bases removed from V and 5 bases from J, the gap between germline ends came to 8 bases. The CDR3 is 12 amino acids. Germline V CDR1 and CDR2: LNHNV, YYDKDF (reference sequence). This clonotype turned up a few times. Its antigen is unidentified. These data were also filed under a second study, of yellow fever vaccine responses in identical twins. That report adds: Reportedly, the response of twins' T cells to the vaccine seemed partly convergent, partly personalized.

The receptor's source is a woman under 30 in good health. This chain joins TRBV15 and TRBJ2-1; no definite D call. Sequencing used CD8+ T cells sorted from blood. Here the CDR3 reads CATRNVNNEQFF. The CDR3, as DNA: TGTGCCACCAGAAACGTCAACAATGAGCAGTTCTTC.